The clone carrying this T cell receptor (beta chain) was seen a single time. Other nucleotide sequences from this sample produce the same CDR3. The source of the sample is a study of blood T cell repertoires in COVID-19. The overall study: Italy, Spain and the United States were the sources of the convalescent and acute COVID-19 samples.

The CDR3 has 14 amino acids. Between the trimmed V and J ends, which lost 8 bases and 1 base, there was a span of 9 bases. Germline CDR1 reads LNHDA; CDR2 reads SQIVND (reference sequence). Clones were sequenced by immunoSEQ multiplex PCR, and TCRdb holds only the in-frame ones, with some missing. The table records roughly 300,000 clones, around 85% of them present only once. This TCR was recovered from a woman aged 30 to 39 with COVID-19, enrolled during active disease. V is TRBV19 and J is TRBJ2-6, with a weak D call TRBD2 (6 bases). The specimen sequenced was peripheral blood. This chain's CDR3 is CASRDSSGANVLTF. CDR3 coding DNA: TGTGCCAGTCGGGACTCTTCTGGGGCCAACGTCCTGACTTTC.